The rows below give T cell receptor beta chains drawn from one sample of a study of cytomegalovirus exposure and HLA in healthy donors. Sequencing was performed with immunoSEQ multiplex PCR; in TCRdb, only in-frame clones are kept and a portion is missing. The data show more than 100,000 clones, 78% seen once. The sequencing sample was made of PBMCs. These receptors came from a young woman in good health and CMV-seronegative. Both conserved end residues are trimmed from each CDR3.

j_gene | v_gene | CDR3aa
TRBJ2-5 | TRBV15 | ATSRGGGLETQY
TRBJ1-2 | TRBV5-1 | ASTPSPGSDGYT
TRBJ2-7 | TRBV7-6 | ASSPRGHPRSYEQY
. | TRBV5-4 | ASSGWGSYEQY
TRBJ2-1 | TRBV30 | ALSLAGVGEQF
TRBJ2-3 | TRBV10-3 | AISDSGTSTNTQY
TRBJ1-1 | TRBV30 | AWKGTGGRGGAF
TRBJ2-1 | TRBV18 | ASAVEIAPNNEQF
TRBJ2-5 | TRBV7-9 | ASSPLVAVIQETQY
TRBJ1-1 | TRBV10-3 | ASSGQGGTEAF
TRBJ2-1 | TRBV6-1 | ASSERPSGFSYNEQF
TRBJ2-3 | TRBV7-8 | ASSLLVAADTQY
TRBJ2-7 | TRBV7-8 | ASSLAPERGPYEQY
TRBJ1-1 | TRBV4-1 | ASSQEIGDWYTEAF
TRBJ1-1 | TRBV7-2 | ASSFPTVPEAF
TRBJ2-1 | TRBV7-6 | ASSLIAGGKNEQF
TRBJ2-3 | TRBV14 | ASSQSTTSTDTQY
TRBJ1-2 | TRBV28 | ASSLGAGNYGYT
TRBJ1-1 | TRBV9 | ASSLGGSWTEAF
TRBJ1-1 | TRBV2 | ASRSGTQAF
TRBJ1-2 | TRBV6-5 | ASSSGTGDGYT
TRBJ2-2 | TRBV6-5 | ASSYFGGRAGELF
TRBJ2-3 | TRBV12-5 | ASGPPRGRADTQY
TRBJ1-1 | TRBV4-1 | ASSHRGPRNTEAF
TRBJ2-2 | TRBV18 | ASSPGTGNTGELF
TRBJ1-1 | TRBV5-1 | ASSTGGGASNTEAF
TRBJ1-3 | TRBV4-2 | ASSQEGSEISGNTIY
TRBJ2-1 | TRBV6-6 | ASSRKELANEQF
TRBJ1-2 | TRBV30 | AWRGQTYNYGYT
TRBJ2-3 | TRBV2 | ASSDRDRGHGDTQY
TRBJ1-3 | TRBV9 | ASSVGSGVPGSGNTIY
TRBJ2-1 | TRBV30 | AWSTGQGYYNEQF
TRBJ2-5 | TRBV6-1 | AGSRTYQETQY
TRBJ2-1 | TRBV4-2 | ASSHLGTSGYNEQF
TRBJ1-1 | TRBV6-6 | ASSYSGGDTEAF
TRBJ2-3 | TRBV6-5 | ASSQLAGNTDTQY
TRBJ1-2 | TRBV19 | ASSIVTGDYGYT
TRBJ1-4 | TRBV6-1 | ASSREGSLNEKLF
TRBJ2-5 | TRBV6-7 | ASSAPRDLGVETQY
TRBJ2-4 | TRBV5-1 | ASSLETGRIQY
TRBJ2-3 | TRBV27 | ASSLAPDRGTKTDTQY
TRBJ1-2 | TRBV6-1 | ASLGQGASFRGYT
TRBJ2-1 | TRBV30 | AWSVRGGRAGNEQF
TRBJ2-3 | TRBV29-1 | SVVSDLHTDTQY
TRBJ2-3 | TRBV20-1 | SAQGREGK
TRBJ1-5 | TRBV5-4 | ASSFDREPQH
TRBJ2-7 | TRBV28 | ASRGPLTDD
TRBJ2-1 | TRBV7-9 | ASSPGSHEQF
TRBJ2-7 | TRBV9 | ASSGGGSTYEQY
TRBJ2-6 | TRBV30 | AGRGSGANVLT
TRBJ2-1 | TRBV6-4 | ASSERAGSYNEQF
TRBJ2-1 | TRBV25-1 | ASSLRDIGYNEQF
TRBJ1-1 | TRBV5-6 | ASSSSPRVTEAF
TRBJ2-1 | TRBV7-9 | ASSLGGLAPNEQF
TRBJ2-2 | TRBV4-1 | ASSQDPRTSGRPRSTGELF
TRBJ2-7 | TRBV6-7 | ASSPTQGLPYEQY
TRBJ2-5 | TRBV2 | ASTRQGETQY
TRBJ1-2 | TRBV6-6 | ASTEARYGYT